A single sample is the source of the 13 T cell receptor beta chains below, sequenced in a study of vaccination and CD4 T cells after COVID-19. Treatment indicated: roughly ten-day PBMC culture with coronavirus spike peptide pools or control peptides (ViraFEST assay). Their antigens remain unidentified. Cultured CD4+ T cell DNA was sequenced using the Oncomine TCR Beta short-read assay. TCRdb ran MiXCR on the PCR reads and lists one entry per CDR3 protein. The table includes about 15,000 distinct CDR3 sequences, 53% detected once. Material: CD4+ T cells from blood, cultured in vitro, obtained before SARS-CoV-2 vaccination. All receptors derive from a human donor who had recovered from COVID-19.

The chain recombines TRBV11-3 with TRBJ1-1, with D possibly matching TRBD1 (5 bases). V lost 1 base, J lost 1 base, and 10 bases lay in between. Germline CDR1 is SGHNT and CDR2 is YENEEA. The CDR3 extends over 15 amino acids. The CDR3, as DNA: TGTGCCAGCAGCTTAGGGGGACGGGGGAACACTGAAGCTTTCTTT. This encodes CASSLGGRGNTEAFF. Based on the CDR3 plus reference TRBV11-3 and TRBJ1-1, the full variable domain is EAGVVQSPRYKIIEKKQPVAFWCNPISGHNTLYWYLQNLGQGPELLIRYENEEAVDDSQLPKDRFSAERLKGVDSTLKIQPAELGDSAVYLCASSLGGRGNTEAFFGQGTRLTVV.

This chain connects TRBV19 to TRBJ1-5; 7 nucleotides align to TRBD1. V dropped 5 bases and J dropped 6; count of bases not matched to a gene: 10. The CDR3 runs to 15 residues. CDR1 LNHDA and CDR2 SQIVND come from the germline V gene (reference sequence). The CDR3: CASSLTPTGVQPQHF. The CDR3, as DNA: TGTGCCAGTAGTCTTACCCCTACAGGGGTTCAGCCCCAGCATTTT.

This chain connects TRBV15 to TRBJ2-3; D is perhaps TRBD2 (6 bases). The V end lost 3 bases, the J end lost 9 bases, and 13 bases lay between the germline ends. The CDR3 contains 13 residues. Germline V lookup: CDR1 LNHNV, CDR2 YYDKDF (reference sequence). The chain's CDR3 is CATSSAGTETQYF. The CDR3 DNA reads as TGTGCCACCAGCAGTGCGGGAACCGAGACGCAGTATTTT.

This chain connects TRBV6-5 to TRBJ2-5; 8 bases agree with TRBD1. Germline CDR1 MNHEY, CDR2 SVGAGI. The junction had 11 bases not matched to a gene; V was cut back by 0 bases and J by 5 bases. CDR3 size: 17 residues. The CDR3 is CASSYSNNRGSGETQYF. As DNA, the CDR3 is TGTGCCAGCAGTTACTCGAACAACAGGGGGTCTGGGGAGACCCAGTACTTC.

The chain joins TRBV7-9 to TRBJ1-1; 8 bases fit TRBD1. Germline V gives CDR1 SEHNR, CDR2 FQNEAQ (reference sequence). CDR3 length equals 11 residues. The junction had 6 bases not matched to a gene; V was cut back by 7 bases and J by 11 bases. The CDR3 sequence is CASTPGQAAFF. In nucleotides, the CDR3 is TGTGCCAGCACTCCGGGACAGGCGGCTTTCTTT. Full variable domain (remainder filled in from reference TRBV7-9 and TRBJ1-1): DTGVSQNPRHKITKRGQNVTFRCDPISEHNRLYWYRQTLGQGPEFLTYFQNEAQLEKSRLLSDRFSAERPKGSFSTLEIQRTEQGDSAMYLCASTPGQAAFFGQGTRLTVV.

The chain has TRBV30 and TRBJ1-1; D uncertain. The CDR3 contains 12 residues. Trimming stripped 2 bases from V and 2 bases from J, with 6 bases between. Germline V gene lookup returns CDR1 GTSNPN and CDR2 SVGIG (reference sequence). The CDR3 bases are TGTGCCTGGAGTCACAGTAACACTGAAGCTTTCTTT. Its protein is CAWSHSNTEAFF.

The rearrangement uses TRBV6-1 and TRBJ1-3; 7 bases are shared with TRBD1. The length of the CDR3 is 17 residues. V lost 6 bases to trimming and J lost 0 bases; unmatched junction nucleotides: 11. The germline V gene encodes CDR1 MNHNS and CDR2 SASEGT. CDR3 DNA: TGTGCCAGCAGCAGGACAGGAGGGCACCTCTCTGGAAACACCATATATTTT. Its translation: CASSRTGGHLSGNTIYF.

This clonotype was detected only a few times. V is TRBV7-3 and J is TRBJ2-5, with a possible D match to TRBD2 (5 bases). The CDR3 runs 13 residues. V gave up 5 bases and J gave up 6 bases, with 13 bases separating them. CDR1 is SGHTA, CDR2 FQGTGA, per germline. CDR3 nucleotides: TGTGCCAGCAGCCCGGGAAGTGAAAAGACCCAGTACTTC. It specifies CASSPGSEKTQYF.

The gene calls are TRBV7-9 and TRBJ1-5; D is unresolved. This CDR3 is built from 12 residues. Germline lookup yields CDR1 SEHNR and CDR2 FQNEAQ (reference sequence). V was cut by 6 bases and J by 1 base, with 4 bases left in between. In nucleotides, the CDR3 is TGTGCCAGCAGTCGAAGCAATCAGCCCCAGCATTTT. Amino acid sequence: CASSRSNQPQHF.

This clonotype was seen only a few times. The rearrangement uses TRBV27 and TRBJ1-2; 10 bases are a match to TRBD1. This CDR3 spans 17 amino acids. With 5 bases clipped from V and 8 bases from J, the junction kept 17 bases outside the gene matches. Germline CDR1 is MNHEY and CDR2 is SMNVEV (reference sequence). The CDR3 loop reads CASSARWGPGTGEGYTF. In nucleotides, the CDR3 is TGTGCCAGCAGTGCCCGGTGGGGTCCCGGGACAGGGGAAGGCTACACCTTC.

This clonotype was seen a few times. The V and J genes are TRBV5-4 and TRBJ1-3, with D perhaps matching TRBD1 (5 bases). The CDR3 length is 15 residues. V was cut by 4 bases and J by 4 bases, with 15 bases left in between. CDR1 SGHNT and CDR2 YYREEE come from the germline V gene (reference sequence). Here the CDR3 DNA reads TGTGCCAGCAGCGATCCGGGGCGCGGAGGAAACACCATATATTTT. This gives the protein CASSDPGRGGNTIYF.

J is TRBJ2-5 and V is TRBV7-3, with D perhaps TRBD1 or TRBD2 (5 bases each). Trimming pared 1 base from V and 5 bases from J, leaving 14 bases between. Germline CDR1 is SGHTA and CDR2 is FQGTGA. The length of the CDR3 is 15 residues. DNA for the CDR3: TGTGCCAGCAGCTTAAACCCCGGGGCCGCGGAGACCCAGTACTTC. Its protein product is CASSLNPGAAETQYF.

The gene calls are TRBV5-6 and TRBJ1-6; D is ambiguous. The CDR3 extends over 15 amino acids. The V gene's germline CDR1 is SGHDT and CDR2 YYEEEE. V lost 0 bases and J lost 10, with 14 bases in between. Written as DNA, the CDR3 is TGTGCCAGCAGCTTGGCAGGCCCGGGCCGCTCACCCCTCCACTTT. It translates to CASSLAGPGRSPLHF.